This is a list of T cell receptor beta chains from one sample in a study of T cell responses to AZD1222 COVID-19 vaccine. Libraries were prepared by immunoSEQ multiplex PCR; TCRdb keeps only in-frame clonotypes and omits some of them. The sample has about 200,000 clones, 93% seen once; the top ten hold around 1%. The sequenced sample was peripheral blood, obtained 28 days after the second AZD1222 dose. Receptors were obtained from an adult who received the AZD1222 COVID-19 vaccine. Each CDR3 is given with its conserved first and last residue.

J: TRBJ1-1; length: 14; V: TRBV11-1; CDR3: CASSLGPLNTEAFF
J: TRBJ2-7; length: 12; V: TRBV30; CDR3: CAWSPPGPVQYF
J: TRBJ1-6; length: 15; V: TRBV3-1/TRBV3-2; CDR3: CASSQDPRAREALHF
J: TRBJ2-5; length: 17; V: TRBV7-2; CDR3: CASSLVDSRGAGETQYF
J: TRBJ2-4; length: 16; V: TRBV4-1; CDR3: CASSQDQGLTKNIQYF
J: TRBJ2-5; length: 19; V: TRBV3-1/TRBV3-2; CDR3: CASSQEQDRGLTERETQYF
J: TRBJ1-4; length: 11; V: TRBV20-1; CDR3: CSVGTNEKLFF
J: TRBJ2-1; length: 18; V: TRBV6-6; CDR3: CASSRTHWGASSYNEQFF
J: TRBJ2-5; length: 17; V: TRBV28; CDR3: CASSGGQGSLLGETQYF
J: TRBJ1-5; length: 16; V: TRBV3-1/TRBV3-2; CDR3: CASSQGSVGTGQPQHF
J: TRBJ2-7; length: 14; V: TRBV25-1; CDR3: CASSWGTGGYEQYF
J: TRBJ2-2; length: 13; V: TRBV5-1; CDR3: CASSGTGPGELFF
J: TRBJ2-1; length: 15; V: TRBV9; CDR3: CASSVRGGGYNEQFF
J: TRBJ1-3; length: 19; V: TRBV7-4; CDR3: CASSLECGGGELSGNTIYF
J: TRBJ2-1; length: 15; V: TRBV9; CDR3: CASSVEGQGIDEQFF
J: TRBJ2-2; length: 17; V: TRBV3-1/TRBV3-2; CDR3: CASSQQNWYSNTGELFF
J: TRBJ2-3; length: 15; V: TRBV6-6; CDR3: CASSYWAGGTDTQYF
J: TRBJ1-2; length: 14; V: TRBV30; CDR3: CASGRETGSYGYTF
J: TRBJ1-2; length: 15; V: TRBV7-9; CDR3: CASSLGVAGNYGYTF
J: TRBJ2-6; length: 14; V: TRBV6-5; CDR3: CASTPPGRANVLTF
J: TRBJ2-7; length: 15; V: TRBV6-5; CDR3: CASSYSTVSSYEQYF
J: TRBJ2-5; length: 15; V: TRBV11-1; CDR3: CASSFGADPQETQYF
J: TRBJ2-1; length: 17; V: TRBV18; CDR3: CASSPTGDYLSYNEQFF
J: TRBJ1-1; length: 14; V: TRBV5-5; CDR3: CASSSQTGGGEAFF
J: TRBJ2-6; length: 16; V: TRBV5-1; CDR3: CASSPGQTSGANVLTF
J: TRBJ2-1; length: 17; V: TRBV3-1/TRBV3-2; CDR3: CASSHPQAGGFYNEQFF
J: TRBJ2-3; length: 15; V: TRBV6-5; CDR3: CASRRPGAVTDTQYF
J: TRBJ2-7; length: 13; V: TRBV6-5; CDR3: CASRQDSSYEQYF
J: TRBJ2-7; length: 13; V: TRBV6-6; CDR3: CASRADSLYEQYF
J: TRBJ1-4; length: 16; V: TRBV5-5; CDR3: CASSRGRLATNEKLFF
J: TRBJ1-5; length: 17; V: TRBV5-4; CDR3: CASSLGGQRGSNQPQHF
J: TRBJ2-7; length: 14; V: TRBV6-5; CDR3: CASRGQGGMYEQYF
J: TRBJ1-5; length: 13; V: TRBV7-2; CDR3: CASTRYSNQPQHF
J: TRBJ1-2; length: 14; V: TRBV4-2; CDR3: CASSQDRDPYGYTF
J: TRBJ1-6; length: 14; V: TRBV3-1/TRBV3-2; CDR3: CASSRGTVGSPLHF
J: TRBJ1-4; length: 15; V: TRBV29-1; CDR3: CSVSPGLGVGEKLFF
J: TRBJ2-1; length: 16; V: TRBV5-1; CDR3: CASSLDGGALYNEQFF
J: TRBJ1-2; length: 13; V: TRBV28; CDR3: CASRSGTDYGYTF
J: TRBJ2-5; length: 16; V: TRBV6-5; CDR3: CASSSLGRKTGVTQYF
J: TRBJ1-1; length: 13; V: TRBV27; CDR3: CASSFLGGTEAFF
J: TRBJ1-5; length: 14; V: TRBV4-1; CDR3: CASSQEVLYQPQHF
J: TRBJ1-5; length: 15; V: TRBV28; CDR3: CASSSGATLYQPQHF
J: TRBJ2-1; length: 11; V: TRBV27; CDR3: CASSLGQEQFF
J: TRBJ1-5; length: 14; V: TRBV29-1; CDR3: CSVSTGTGDQPQHF
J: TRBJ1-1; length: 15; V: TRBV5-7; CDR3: CASSLVRGRGTEAFF
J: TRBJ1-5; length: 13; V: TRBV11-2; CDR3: CASSLDRGQPQHF
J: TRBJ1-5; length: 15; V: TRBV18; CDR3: CASSPNTGISQPQHF
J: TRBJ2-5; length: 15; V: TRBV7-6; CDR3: CASRPPGLEQGTQYF
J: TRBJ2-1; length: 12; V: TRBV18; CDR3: CASSQVGNEQFF
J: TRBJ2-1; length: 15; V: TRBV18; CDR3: CASSPIRALYNEQFF